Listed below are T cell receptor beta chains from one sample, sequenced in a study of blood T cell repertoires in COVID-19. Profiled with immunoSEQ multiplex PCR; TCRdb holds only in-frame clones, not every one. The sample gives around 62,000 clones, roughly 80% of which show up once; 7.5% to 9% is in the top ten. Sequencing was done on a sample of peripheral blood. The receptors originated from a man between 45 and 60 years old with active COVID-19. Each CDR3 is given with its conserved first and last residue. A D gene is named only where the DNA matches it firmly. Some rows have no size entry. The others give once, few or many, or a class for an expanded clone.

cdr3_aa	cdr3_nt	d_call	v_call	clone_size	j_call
CASRGLTSNTGELFF	TGTGCCAGCCGTGGACTTACGTCGAACACCGGGGAGCTGTTTTTT	NA	TRBV2	NA	TRBJ2-2
CASSDDRGGTEAFF	TGTGCCAGCAGTGATGACAGGGGTGGTACTGAAGCTTTCTTT	TRBD1	TRBV2	NA	TRBJ1-1
CASSIGDRNTEAFF	TGTGCCAGTAGTATAGGGGACAGGAACACTGAAGCTTTCTTT	TRBD1	TRBV19	NA	TRBJ1-1
CASSLAGATNEKLFF	TGCGCCAGCAGCTTGGCAGGTGCAACTAATGAAAAACTGTTTTTT	NA	TRBV5-1	NA	TRBJ1-4
CASSPQRDSGNTIYF	TGTGCCAGCTCACCTCAGCGAGACTCTGGAAACACCATATATTTT	NA	TRBV18	NA	TRBJ1-3
CASSFPGSGGDPDTQYF	TGTGCCAGCAGTTTCCCCGGTAGCGGGGGGGACCCAGATACGCAGTATTTT	TRBD2	TRBV27	few	TRBJ2-3
CASGLGLGQSNQPQHF	TGTGCTAGTGGTTTGGGTCTGGGACAAAGCAATCAGCCCCAGCATTTT	NA	TRBV12-5	NA	TRBJ1-5
CSVERGGSEAFF	TGCAGCGTTGAAAGAGGTGGCTCTGAAGCTTTCTTT	NA	TRBV29-1	NA	TRBJ1-1
CASSRTGGIPQHF	TGTGCCAGCAGTCGGACAGGGGGAATTCCCCAGCATTTT	TRBD1	TRBV12-3/TRBV12-4	NA	TRBJ1-5
CASSLVSGNYGYTF	TGTGCCAGCAGCTTAGTTTCCGGGAACTATGGCTACACCTTC	NA	TRBV11-2	NA	TRBJ1-2
CAIRFGGATYEQYF	TGTGCCATCAGGTTCGGGGGGGCAACCTACGAGCAGTACTTC	TRBD2	TRBV10-3	NA	TRBJ2-7
CASSSPSGFYEQYF	TGTGCCAGCAGCTCTCCGTCGGGGTTTTACGAGCAGTACTTC	NA	TRBV7-9	NA	TRBJ2-7
CASRNTGTDTQYF	TGTGCCAGCAGAAATACAGGGACAGATACGCAGTATTTT	NA	TRBV11-2	once	TRBJ2-3
CASSPGGADEKLFF	TGTGCCAGCTCCCCAGGGGGCGCGGATGAAAAACTGTTTTTT	TRBD1	TRBV18	NA	TRBJ1-4
CASSLAQSSGGFQETQYF	TGTGCCAGCAGCTTAGCGCAGTCTAGCGGGGGGTTTCAAGAGACCCAGTACTTC	TRBD2	TRBV7-6	NA	TRBJ2-5
CAWSVFPPGDTGELFF	TGTGCCTGGAGTGTATTTCCACCCGGGGACACCGGGGAGCTGTTTTTT	NA	TRBV30	NA	TRBJ2-2
CASRSGAFF	TGTGCCAGCAGATCAGGAGCTTTCTTT	NA	TRBV2	few	TRBJ1-1
CASSLAGTGKEKLFF	TGTGCCAGCAGCTTGGCCGGGACAGGGAAGGAAAAACTGTTTTTT	TRBD1	TRBV5-5	NA	TRBJ1-4
CATNEEQYF	TGTGCCACTAATGAGGAGCAGTACTTC	NA	TRBV2	medium-sized	TRBJ2-7
CASSLQGLDGYTF	TGTGCCAGCAGCTTACAGGGTCTGGATGGCTACACCTTC	NA	TRBV5-5	few	TRBJ1-2
CASSLSGEVGNEQFF	TGTGCCAGCAGTTTATCTGGGGAGGTGGGCAATGAGCAGTTCTTC	NA	TRBV27	NA	TRBJ2-1
CASGRASGGNEQFF	TGTGCTAGTGGGAGGGCTAGCGGGGGCAATGAGCAGTTCTTC	TRBD2	TRBV12-5	NA	TRBJ2-1
CASSYTGRSQPQHF	TGTGCCAGCAGTTATACAGGGAGAAGTCAGCCCCAGCATTTT	NA	TRBV2	NA	TRBJ1-5
CASSLNSYTGELFF	TGTGCCAGCAGCTTGAACAGTTACACCGGGGAGCTGTTTTTT	NA	TRBV5-8	NA	TRBJ2-2
CASSPRRGAVPDEQFF	TGCGCCAGCAGCCCCCGTCGGGGGGCGGTCCCGGATGAGCAGTTCTTC	NA	TRBV5-1	NA	TRBJ2-1
CASSPPGRDTQYF	TGTGCCAGCTCACCACCTGGGCGTGATACGCAGTATTTT	NA	TRBV18	NA	TRBJ2-3
CATSRGTGSYNEQFF	TGTGCCACCAGCAGGGGGACAGGGTCCTACAATGAGCAGTTCTTC	TRBD1	TRBV15	NA	TRBJ2-1
CAWSQDEKLFF	TGTGCCTGGAGCCAGGATGAAAAACTGTTTTTT	NA	TRBV30	once	TRBJ1-4
CASSQYSRLNSPLHF	TGTGCCAGCAGCCAATATAGCCGATTGAATTCACCCCTCCACTTT	NA	TRBV3-1/TRBV3-2	NA	TRBJ1-6
CASSEAPARDGYTF	TGTGCCAGCAGTGAAGCCCCCGCGAGGGATGGCTACACCTTC	NA	TRBV2	NA	TRBJ1-2
CAWEPGASTDTQYF	TGTGCCTGGGAGCCGGGAGCCAGCACAGATACGCAGTATTTT	NA	TRBV30	NA	TRBJ2-3
CASSGRQVGNTEAFF	TGTGCCAGCAGTGGTCGACAGGTTGGGAACACTGAAGCTTTCTTT	NA	TRBV2	NA	TRBJ1-1
CASGGEEREAYNEQFF	TGTGCCAGCGGCGGAGAAGAGCGGGAGGCCTACAATGAGCAGTTCTTC	TRBD2	TRBV2	NA	TRBJ2-1
CSVERTWNTEAFF	TGCAGCGTTGAAAGGACTTGGAACACTGAAGCTTTCTTT	NA	TRBV29-1	NA	TRBJ1-1
CAWSFRGEQYF	TGTGCCTGGAGTTTTAGGGGGGAGCAGTACTTC	NA	TRBV30	NA	TRBJ2-7
CASSESVTGQLVNEQYF	TGCGCCAGCAGTGAGTCGGTTACCGGACAGCTGGTCAACGAGCAGTACTTC	NA	TRBV10-1	NA	TRBJ2-7
CASSRGTSGYNPGSYEQYF	TGTGCCAGCAGTCGCGGGACTAGCGGATATAACCCCGGGTCCTACGAGCAGTACTTC	TRBD2	TRBV6-2/TRBV6-3	NA	TRBJ2-7
CASSLRGYGYTF	TGTGCCAGCAGCTTGCGGGGATATGGCTACACCTTC	NA	TRBV5-6	NA	TRBJ1-2
CASRPPSGGDQETQYF	TGTGCCAGCCGCCCACCTAGCGGGGGGGATCAAGAGACCCAGTACTTC	TRBD2	TRBV7-2	NA	TRBJ2-5
CASSLGQGGNTQYF	TGTGCCAGCAGCTTAGGGCAGGGAGGGAATACGCAGTATTTT	TRBD2	TRBV7-2	NA	TRBJ2-3
CASSLDSLSTEAFF	TGTGCCAGCAGTCTAGACAGCCTGAGCACTGAAGCTTTCTTT	NA	TRBV6-6	NA	TRBJ1-1